The rows below give T cell receptor beta chains drawn from one sample of a study of shared clonotypes between healthy human individuals. The protocol was immunoSEQ multiplex PCR, while the TCRdb copy is restricted to in-frame clones and leaves out a portion. The table lists about 1.4 million clones, roughly 95% of them singletons, with roughly 1.2% in the top ten. Material for sequencing was naive CD4+ T cells sorted from blood. The receptors come from a man aged 25 to 40 in good health. Both conserved end residues are part of each CDR3. The D gene is left open where the match is weak. For some rows the clone size is stated as once, few or many, or as a class when expanded; others skip it.

length,size,D,V,J,CDR3,DNA
14,NA,NA,TRBV5-5,TRBJ2-7,CASSSPKGSDEQYF,TGTGCCAGCAGCTCTCCAAAAGGGTCCGACGAGCAGTACTTC
11,NA,NA,TRBV6-5,TRBJ2-7,CASSYRGEQYF,TGTGCCAGCAGTTACCGGGGCGAGCAGTACTTC
15,NA,TRBD1,TRBV28,TRBJ1-5,CASIQGGQSNQPQHF,TGTGCCAGCATCCAGGGGGGACAGAGCAATCAGCCCCAGCATTTT
14,few,NA,TRBV5-1,TRBJ1-2,CASSFERVGGGYTF,TGCGCCAGCAGCTTCGAGAGGGTTGGAGGTGGCTACACCTTC
15,NA,TRBD2,TRBV7-6,TRBJ2-7,CASSRGLAVTYEQYF,TGTGCCAGCAGCCGGGGACTAGCGGTAACCTACGAGCAGTACTTC
15,NA,NA,TRBV7-9,TRBJ2-5,CASSPPGPLQETQYF,TGTGCCAGCAGCCCACCGGGGCCGCTGCAAGAGACCCAGTACTTC
14,once,NA,TRBV7-9,TRBJ2-1,CASSLDGGLNEQFF,TGTGCCAGCAGCTTAGACGGGGGCCTCAATGAGCAGTTCTTC
14,NA,NA,TRBV11-2,TRBJ2-7,CASSLEPASYEQYF,TGTGCCAGCAGCTTAGAGCCAGCTTCCTACGAGCAGTACTTC
13,NA,TRBD1,TRBV2,TRBJ2-7,CASSRQGPYEQYF,TGTGCCAGCAGCCGACAGGGCCCCTACGAGCAGTACTTC
16,NA,TRBD2,TRBV13,TRBJ2-2,CASSYGLAGATGELFF,TGTGCCAGCAGCTACGGACTAGCGGGAGCAACCGGGGAGCTGTTTTTT
14,NA,NA,TRBV9,TRBJ2-7,CASSRAGRIYEQYF,TGTGCCAGCAGCCGGGCAGGCCGGATCTACGAGCAGTACTTC
14,NA,TRBD1,TRBV28,TRBJ2-1,CASSSDRGEREQFF,TGTGCCAGCAGTTCCGACAGGGGAGAACGCGAGCAGTTCTTC
13,NA,TRBD1,TRBV7-2,TRBJ1-2,CASSRGTGDGYTF,TGTGCCAGCAGCCGGGGGACAGGGGATGGCTACACCTTC
15,NA,TRBD1,TRBV19,TRBJ1-4,CASSKRQGAGEKLFF,TGTGCCAGTAGTAAACGACAGGGGGCAGGTGAAAAACTGTTTTTT
11,NA,NA,TRBV6-1,TRBJ1-5,CASSGGQPQHF,TGTGCCAGCAGCGGGGGCCAGCCCCAGCATTTT
14,NA,NA,TRBV5-4,TRBJ2-7,CASSFESGSYEQYF,TGTGCCAGCAGCTTCGAGAGTGGCTCCTACGAGCAGTACTTC
14,NA,TRBD1,TRBV2,TRBJ1-2,CASRPDRGDYGYTF,TGTGCCAGCAGACCCGACAGGGGCGACTATGGCTACACCTTC
15,NA,TRBD2,TRBV10-2,TRBJ2-7,CASSEGIPTSGEQYF,TGCGCCAGCAGTGAGGGTATCCCCACTAGCGGCGAGCAGTACTTC
14,NA,NA,TRBV7-9,TRBJ2-5,CASSLAEYQETQYF,TGTGCCAGCAGCTTAGCAGAGTACCAAGAGACCCAGTACTTC
11,NA,NA,TRBV6-1,TRBJ2-4,CASSEVSIQYF,TGTGCCAGCAGTGAAGTCAGCATTCAGTACTTC
14,NA,NA,TRBV7-9,TRBJ1-2,CASRQGKGGHGYTF,TGTGCCAGCAGACAAGGGAAGGGCGGGCATGGCTACACCTTC
18,NA,TRBD2,TRBV10-3,TRBJ2-7,CAISESGGGSGSGGEQYF,TGTGCCATCAGTGAGTCGGGAGGCGGGAGCGGGAGTGGAGGCGAGCAGTACTTC
12,NA,NA,TRBV6-1,TRBJ2-7,CASSGHILEQYF,TGTGCCAGCAGTGGTCACATCCTCGAGCAGTACTTC
16,NA,TRBD1,TRBV11-2,TRBJ1-2,CASSSRYRDSSDGYTF,TGTGCCAGCAGCTCTAGGTACCGGGACAGTTCCGATGGCTACACCTTC
14,NA,NA,TRBV18,TRBJ2-7,CASSPGYPSYEQYF,TGTGCCAGCTCACCGGGATACCCCTCCTACGAGCAGTACTTC
11,NA,NA,TRBV28,TRBJ1-2,CASRRASGYTF,TGTGCCAGCAGGAGGGCCTCTGGCTACACCTTC
15,NA,TRBD1,TRBV6-1,TRBJ1-5,CASSATGVTNQPQHF,TGTGCCAGCAGCGCGACAGGGGTTACCAATCAGCCCCAGCATTTT
16,NA,TRBD2,TRBV7-8,TRBJ2-1,CASSLVGTSVLGEQFF,TGTGCCAGCAGCTTAGTTGGGACTAGCGTTTTGGGCGAGCAGTTCTTC
13,NA,NA,TRBV28,TRBJ1-1,CASSLGGSTEAFF,TGTGCCAGCAGTTTGGGGGGTAGCACTGAAGCTTTCTTT
15,NA,NA,TRBV13,TRBJ2-7,CASSQRSGGSYEQYF,TGTGCCAGCAGCCAACGGAGTGGAGGCTCCTACGAGCAGTACTTC
18,NA,TRBD2,TRBV27,TRBJ2-1,CASSFIRSTGRIYNEQFF,TGTGCCAGCAGTTTCATCCGTTCTACCGGGAGGATTTACAATGAGCAGTTCTTC
17,NA,NA,TRBV28,TRBJ2-2,CASSPGWAFKGTGELFF,TGTGCCAGCAGTCCCGGATGGGCATTCAAAGGGACCGGGGAGCTGTTTTTT
17,once,TRBD2,TRBV9,TRBJ2-1,CASSMRGTSGTYNEQFF,TGTGCCAGCAGCATGCGGGGGACTAGCGGGACCTACAATGAGCAGTTCTTC
15,NA,TRBD1,TRBV28,TRBJ1-5,CASSPRQGLSQPQHF,TGTGCCAGCAGCCCCCGACAGGGTTTGAGTCAGCCCCAGCATTTT
15,NA,TRBD2,TRBV19,TRBJ2-3,CASRRAGGGTDTQYF,TGTGCCAGTAGGAGAGCGGGAGGGGGCACAGATACGCAGTATTTT
16,NA,TRBD2,TRBV18,TRBJ2-7,CASSRTGTSSSYEQYF,TGTGCCAGCTCAAGAACCGGGACTAGCTCCTCCTACGAGCAGTACTTC
18,NA,TRBD1,TRBV4-3,TRBJ1-3,CASSQAPVTGGGGNTIYF,TGCGCCAGCAGCCAAGCGCCCGTTACAGGGGGCGGTGGGAACACCATATATTTT
15,NA,NA,TRBV5-1,TRBJ1-4,CASRPGESRGEKLFF,TGCGCCAGCAGGCCCGGTGAAAGCCGGGGTGAAAAACTGTTTTTT
18,NA,NA,TRBV4-3,TRBJ2-1,CASSQGESLADTNNEQFF,TGCGCCAGCAGCCAAGGAGAGTCCTTAGCGGACACTAACAATGAGCAGTTCTTC
17,NA,NA,TRBV7-9,TRBJ1-4,CASSLWPQQATNEKLFF,TGTGCCAGCAGCTTATGGCCCCAGCAGGCAACTAATGAAAAACTGTTTTTT
15,NA,TRBD1,TRBV5-4,TRBJ2-3,CASSKTGASTDTQYF,TGTGCCAGCAGCAAGACAGGGGCTAGCACAGATACGCAGTATTTT
15,NA,TRBD2,TRBV5-1,TRBJ2-7,CASSLWASGGYEQYF,TGCGCCAGCAGCTTGTGGGCTAGCGGGGGCTACGAGCAGTACTTC
16,NA,NA,TRBV18,TRBJ2-1,CASSHRETLSYNEQFF,TGTGCCAGCTCACATCGGGAAACGCTCTCCTACAATGAGCAGTTCTTC
16,NA,NA,TRBV6-6,TRBJ2-5,CASSQSRVKGRETQYF,TGTGCCAGCAGTCAATCTCGGGTAAAGGGACGGGAGACCCAGTACTTC